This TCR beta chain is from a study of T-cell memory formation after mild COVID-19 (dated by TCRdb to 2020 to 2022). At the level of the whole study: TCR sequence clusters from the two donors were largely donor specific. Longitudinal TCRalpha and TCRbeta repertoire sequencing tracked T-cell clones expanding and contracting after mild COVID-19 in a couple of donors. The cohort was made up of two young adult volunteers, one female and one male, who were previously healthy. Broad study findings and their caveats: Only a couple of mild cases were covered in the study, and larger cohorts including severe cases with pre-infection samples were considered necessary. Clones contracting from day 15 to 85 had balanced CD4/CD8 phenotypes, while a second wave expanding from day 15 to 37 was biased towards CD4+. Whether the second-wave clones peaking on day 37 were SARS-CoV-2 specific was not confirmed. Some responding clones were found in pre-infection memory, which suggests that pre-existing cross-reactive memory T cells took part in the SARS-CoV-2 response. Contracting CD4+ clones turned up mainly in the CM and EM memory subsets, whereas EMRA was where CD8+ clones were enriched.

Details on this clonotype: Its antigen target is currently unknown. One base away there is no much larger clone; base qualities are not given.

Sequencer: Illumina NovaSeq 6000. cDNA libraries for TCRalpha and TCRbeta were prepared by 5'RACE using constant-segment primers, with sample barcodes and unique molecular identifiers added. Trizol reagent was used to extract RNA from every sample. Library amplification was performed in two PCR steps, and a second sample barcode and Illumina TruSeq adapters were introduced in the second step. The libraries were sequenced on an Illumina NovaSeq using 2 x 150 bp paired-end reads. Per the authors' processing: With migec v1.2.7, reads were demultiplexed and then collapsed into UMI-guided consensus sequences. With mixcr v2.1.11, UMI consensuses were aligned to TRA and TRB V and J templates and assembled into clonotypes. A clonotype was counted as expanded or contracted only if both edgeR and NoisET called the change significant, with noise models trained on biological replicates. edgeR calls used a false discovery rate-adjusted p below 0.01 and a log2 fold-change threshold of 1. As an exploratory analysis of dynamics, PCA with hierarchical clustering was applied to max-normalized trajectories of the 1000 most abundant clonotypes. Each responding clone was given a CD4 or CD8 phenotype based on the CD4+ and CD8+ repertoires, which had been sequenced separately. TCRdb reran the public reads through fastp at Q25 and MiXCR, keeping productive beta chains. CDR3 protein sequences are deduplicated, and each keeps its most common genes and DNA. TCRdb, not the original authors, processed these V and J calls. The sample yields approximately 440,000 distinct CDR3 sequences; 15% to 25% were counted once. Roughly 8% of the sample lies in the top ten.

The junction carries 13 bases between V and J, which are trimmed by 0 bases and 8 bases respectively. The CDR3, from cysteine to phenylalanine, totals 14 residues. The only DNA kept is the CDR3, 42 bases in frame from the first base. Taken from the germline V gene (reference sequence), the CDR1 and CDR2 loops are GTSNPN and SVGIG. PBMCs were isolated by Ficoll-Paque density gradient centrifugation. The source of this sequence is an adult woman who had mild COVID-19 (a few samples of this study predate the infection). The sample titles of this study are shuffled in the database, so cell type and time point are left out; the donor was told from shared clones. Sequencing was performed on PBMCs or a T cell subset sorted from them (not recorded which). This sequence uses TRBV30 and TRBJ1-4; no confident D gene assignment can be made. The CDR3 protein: CAWSVGPSREKLFF. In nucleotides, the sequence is TGTGCCTGGAGTGTTGGACCGTCGAGGGAAAAACTGTTTTTT.